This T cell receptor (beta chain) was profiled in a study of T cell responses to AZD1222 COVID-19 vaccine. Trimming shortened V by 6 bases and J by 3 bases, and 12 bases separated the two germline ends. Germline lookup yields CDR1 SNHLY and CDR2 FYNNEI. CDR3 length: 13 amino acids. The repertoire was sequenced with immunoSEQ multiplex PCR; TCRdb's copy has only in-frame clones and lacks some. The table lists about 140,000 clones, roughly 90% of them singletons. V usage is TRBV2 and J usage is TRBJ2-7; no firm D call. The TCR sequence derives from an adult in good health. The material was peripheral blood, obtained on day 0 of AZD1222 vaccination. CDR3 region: CASRVGPHYEQYF. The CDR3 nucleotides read TGTGCCAGCAGGGTAGGGCCCCACTACGAGCAGTACTTC. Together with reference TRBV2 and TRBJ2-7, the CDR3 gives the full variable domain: EPEVTQTPSHQVTQMGQEVILRCVPISNHLYFYWYRQILGQKVEFLVSFYNNEISEKSEIFDDQFSVERPDGSNFTLKIRSTKLEDSAMYFCASRVGPHYEQYFGPGTRLTVT.